Listed below are T cell receptor beta chains from one sample, sequenced in a study of blood T cell repertoires in COVID-19. Using immunoSEQ multiplex PCR, the repertoire was profiled, and TCRdb retains in-frame clones only, with some absent. Of some 250,000 clones listed, about four fifths are singletons. The material sequenced was peripheral blood. The origin of the receptors is a man in his fifties or sixties with active or convalescent COVID-19. Both conserved end residues are trimmed from each CDR3.

J gene | CDR3 length | V gene | CDR3 protein
TRBJ2-7 | 11 | TRBV29-1 | SVYHTGLSEQY
TRBJ2-7 | 11 | TRBV6-5 | ASHDDTLYEQY
TRBJ1-4 | 14 | TRBV21-1 | ASSKITQGAEEKLF
TRBJ2-1 | 12 | TRBV2 | ASSTTGVGNEQF
TRBJ1-1 | 15 | TRBV5-4 | ASSKGAPGQGNTEAF
TRBJ2-3 | 12 | TRBV6-4 | ASSASGGADTQY
TRBJ1-1 | 12 | TRBV30 | AWRGDRVNTEAF
TRBJ1-2 | 12 | TRBV14 | ASSPWDRTYGYT
TRBJ1-1 | 12 | TRBV5-8 | ASSLGQKNTEAF
TRBJ2-7 | 10 | TRBV27 | ASSPSSYEQY
TRBJ2-1 | 13 | TRBV6-5 | ASRLDRSSYNEQF
TRBJ2-2 | 15 | TRBV10-3 | AISGGGGPMNTGELF
TRBJ1-4 | 9 | TRBV20-1 | SARRGEKLF
TRBJ2-7 | 11 | TRBV28 | ASSTGTGDEQY